The 25 T cell receptor beta chains below all came from one sample that was sequenced in a study of metastatic and nonmetastatic thyroid tumors. Patients had received no treatment of any kind before thyroid surgery. TCRdb re-analyzed the PCR reads using MiXCR. This sample carries roughly 10,000 clones, around 41% of them seen once, and the ten largest clones take approximately 16%. Sequenced input: tumor tissue. Receptor source: a female donor with papillary thyroid cancer or a benign thyroid nodule (not recorded which). Some clones in this sample may be carry-over from other donors' samples.

This chain uses TRBV5-1 with TRBJ1-1; 8 bases map to TRBD1. This CDR3 is 14 amino acids long. With V trimmed by 9 bases and J by 5 bases, 12 bases remained unmatched. Germline CDR1 SGHRS, CDR2 YFSETQ. The CDR3 reads CATRTGREETEAFF. CDR3 nucleotides: TGCGCCACTCGGACAGGGCGCGAGGAAACTGAAGCTTTCTTT.

This clone turned up a few times. The chain recombines TRBV2 with TRBJ1-5, with TRBD1 identical over 8 bases. CDR1 and CDR2 (germline): SNHLY, FYNNEI. CDR3 length: 15 residues. Trimming took 8 bases from V and 0 from J; bases not matched to a gene: 6. The CDR3 region is CASEEDRGSNQPQHF. The CDR3 DNA follows: TGTGCCAGCGAGGAAGACAGGGGTAGCAATCAGCCCCAGCATTTT.

The gene calls are TRBV20-1 and TRBJ1-1; the D gene is possibly TRBD1 (6 bases). The germline gives CDR1 DFQATT, CDR2 SNEGSKA (reference sequence). The CDR3 contains 16 residues. V shed 7 bases and J shed 0 bases, with 21 bases lying between them. The CDR3 loop reads CSGPRGGTLVNTEAFF. In nucleotides, the CDR3 is TGCAGTGGCCCCCGCGGCGGGACATTGGTGAACACTGAAGCTTTCTTT.

V usage is TRBV20-1 and J usage is TRBJ1-1; 7 positions match TRBD1. Germline V gene sequence: CDR1 DFQATT, CDR2 SNEGSKA (reference sequence). V shed 4 bases, J shed 3 bases, and the junction held 5 bases outside the gene matches. CDR3 length equals 13 residues. The DNA for the CDR3 is TGCAGTGCTACAACCGACAGGGACACTGAAGCTTTCTTT. It yields the protein CSATTDRDTEAFF.

This clone has only a few counts. This rearrangement joins TRBV6-1 to TRBJ1-6; D is undetermined. V gave up 6 bases and J gave up 14 bases, with 14 bases separating them. There are 12 residues in the CDR3. Germline V gene sequence: CDR1 MNHNS, CDR2 SASEGT. CDR3 protein: CASRPGPPTLHF. Written as DNA, the CDR3 is TGTGCCAGCAGGCCAGGACCCCCAACCCTCCACTTT.

This chain links TRBV4-1 with TRBJ2-7; maybe TRBD1 (6 bases). The CDR3 runs 12 residues. The V and J ends lost 3 bases and 6 bases respectively, with 9 bases between them. Germline V gives CDR1 MGHRA, CDR2 YSYEKL. The CDR3 DNA is TGCGCCAGCAGCCAGATCAGGGGCGAGCAGTACTTC. Its protein is CASSQIRGEQYF.

This chain links TRBV11-3 with TRBJ2-2; D gene uncertain. Germline lookup yields CDR1 SGHNT and CDR2 YENEEA. This CDR3 contains 13 residues. V was pared by 5 bases and J by 1 base, with 5 bases between. CDR3 coding DNA: TGTGCCAGCAGCAACCTGAACACCGGGGAGCTGTTTTTT. Translation: CASSNLNTGELFF.

The genes are TRBV4-1 and TRBJ2-1, with 12 bases identical to TRBD2. The CDR3 is 16 amino acids. The trim removed 0 bases at V and 8 bases at J, leaving 5 bases unmatched. Germline V gene sequence: CDR1 MGHRA, CDR2 YSYEKL. The CDR3 nucleotides read TGCGCCAGCAGCCAAGATCCTAGCGGGAGGGCCGATGAGCAGTTCTTC. Protein sequence: CASSQDPSGRADEQFF.

This clone was seen only a few times. The chain uses TRBV12-3 or TRBV12-4 and TRBJ2-1; the D is unclear. The CDR3 length is 16 residues. The V and J ends lost 2 bases and 4 bases respectively, with 15 bases between them. CDR3 sequence (DNA): TGTGCCAGCAGTTTATTCTTTGTTCGCAGGTACAATGAGCAGTTCTTC. This gives the protein CASSLFFVRRYNEQFF.

This clone was seen only a few times. The chain is built from TRBV10-3 and TRBJ1-2; 9 bases line up with TRBD1. The V segment lost 2 bases and the J segment 8 bases; nucleotides outside the gene matches: 12. CDR1 is ENHRY and CDR2 is SYGVKD in the germline V gene. The CDR3 totals 16 residues. CDR3 nucleotides: TGTGCCATCAGTGAGATAGGGTCCCACAGGGGGCAAGGCTACACCTTC. Translated: CAISEIGSHRGQGYTF.

This clone came up a few times. CDR3 nucleotide sequence: TGTGCCAGCAGGGAATCTAGCGGGAGTGGTTATGAGCAGTTCTTC. It is translated as CASRESSGSGYEQFF. The V call is TRBV12-3 or TRBV12-4, the J call TRBJ2-1; 10 bases match TRBD2. J was trimmed by 8 bases and V by 6 bases; bases with no gene match: 10. The CDR3 is 15 residues long.

This clone came up a few times. The J gene is TRBJ1-6, the V gene TRBV19, with unresolved D. Trimming cost V 4 bases and J 7 bases, with 11 bases left between them. The CDR3 sequence is 14 residues long. Germline V gene lookup returns CDR1 LNHDA and CDR2 SQIVND (reference sequence). The CDR3 region has the DNA TGTGCCAGTAGTAGGCAGACGCCCAATTCACCCCTCCACTTT. It is translated as CASSRQTPNSPLHF.

V gene TRBV12-3 or TRBV12-4 combines with J gene TRBJ2-7; 9 positions match TRBD1. The J segment lost 2 bases and the V segment lost 5 bases, leaving 1 base of the junction unmatched. The CDR3 covers 13 residues. CDR3 residues: CASSGTGTYEQYF. In DNA, the CDR3 is TGTGCCAGCAGTGGGACAGGGACCTACGAGCAGTACTTC.

This sequence joins TRBV5-1 and TRBJ1-2, with D perhaps TRBD1 (5 bases). The CDR3 sequence is 13 residues long. Germline V gives CDR1 SGHRS, CDR2 YFSETQ. V was pared by 0 bases and J by 2 bases, with 5 bases between. CDR3 region: CASSLGQNYGYTF. CDR3 bases: TGCGCCAGCAGCTTGGGACAGAACTATGGCTACACCTTC.

The chain recombines TRBV28 with TRBJ1-1, with D perhaps TRBD1 (6 bases). The V gene's germline CDR1 is MDHEN and CDR2 SYDVKM. V was trimmed by 5 bases and J by 1 base, leaving 14 bases between them. The CDR3 extends over 15 amino acids. This chain's CDR3 is CASSPPGTQNTEAFF. CDR3 nucleotide sequence: TGTGCCAGCAGTCCCCCCGGGACACAGAACACTGAAGCTTTCTTT.

J is TRBJ2-1 and V is TRBV27; no definite D call. The CDR3 runs to 13 residues. The V end lost 5 bases, the J end lost 0 bases, and 5 bases lay between the germline ends. Looked up from germline, CDR1 is MNHEY and CDR2 is SMNVEV (reference sequence). CDR3 region: CASSLGSYNEQFF. The CDR3 DNA is TGTGCCAGCAGTCTAGGCTCCTACAATGAGCAGTTCTTC.

In its sample, this clone was seen many times. This sequence joins TRBV2 and TRBJ1-5, with D perhaps TRBD1 (5 bases). The V gene lost 3 bases and the J gene lost 3 bases, with 12 bases spanning the gap. Per the germline V gene, CDR1 is SNHLY and CDR2 is FYNNEI. The CDR3 runs to 15 residues. CDR3 sequence reads: CASSENRPDNQPQHF. The DNA for the CDR3 is TGTGCCAGCAGTGAGAACAGGCCGGACAATCAGCCCCAGCATTTT. Full variable domain (outside the CDR3, taken from reference TRBV2 and TRBJ1-5): EPEVTQTPSHQVTQMGQEVILRCVPISNHLYFYWYRQILGQKVEFLVSFYNNEISEKSEIFDDQFSVERPDGSNFTLKIRSTKLEDSAMYFCASSENRPDNQPQHFGDGTRLSIL.

This clone has just a few counts. This chain joins TRBV2 and TRBJ1-3, with D perhaps matching TRBD1 (6 bases). CDR1 is SNHLY and CDR2 is FYNNEI in the germline V gene. Trimming removed 3 bases at V and 0 bases at J, with 21 bases between. This CDR3 has 19 amino acids. The CDR3 sequence is CASSEGARDPFLSGNTIYF. The CDR3 nucleotides read TGTGCCAGCAGTGAGGGGGCAAGGGATCCGTTCCTCTCTGGAAACACCATATATTTT.

In its sample, this clone is medium-sized. The CDR3 bases are TGTGCCAGCAGTGAAGCGCAGGGTCGCGCAAGGACCCAGTACTTC. Encoded protein: CASSEAQGRARTQYF. The V call is TRBV2, the J call TRBJ2-5, with TRBD1 as a possible D gene (5 bases). The CDR3 length is 15 residues. V lost 0 bases, J lost 7 bases, and 15 bases lay in between. Germline V gives CDR1 SNHLY, CDR2 FYNNEI.

This clone was detected a few times. The chain recombines TRBV6-2 or TRBV6-3 with TRBJ1-2; 8 bases align to TRBD1. J lost 7 bases, V lost 6 bases, and 13 bases had no gene match. The germline CDR1 and CDR2 sequences are MNHEY and SVGEGT. This CDR3 contains 15 residues. CDR3 amino acids: CASRPEGQGALGYTF. CDR3 DNA sequence: TGTGCCAGCAGGCCCGAAGGGCAGGGGGCGCTTGGCTACACCTTC.

This chain uses TRBV30 with TRBJ2-3; either TRBD1 or TRBD2 may fit D (5 bases each). The V gene's germline CDR1 is GTSNPN and CDR2 SVGIG (reference sequence). CDR3 length: 14 residues. Trimming removed 6 bases from V and 2 bases from J, with 15 bases in between. The chain's CDR3 is CACQRTMSTDTQYF. CDR3 bases: TGTGCCTGTCAGCGGACAATGTCCACAGATACGCAGTATTTT. Combining the CDR3 with reference TRBV30 and TRBJ2-3 gives the whole variable domain SQTIHQWPATLVQPVGSPLSLECTVEGTSNPNLYWYRQAAGRGLQLLFYSVGIGQISSEVPQNLSASRPQDRQFILSSKKLLLSDSGFYLCACQRTMSTDTQYFGPGTRLTVL.

This chain uses TRBV6-1 with TRBJ2-2, with D possibly being TRBD2 (5 bases). Germline V gene data show CDR1 as MNHNS and CDR2 as SASEGT. V shed 6 bases and J shed 0 bases, with 11 bases lying between them. The CDR3 covers 15 residues. The CDR3 sequence: CASRLELSNTGELFF. CDR3 in DNA: TGTGCCAGCAGACTAGAATTATCGAACACCGGGGAGCTGTTTTTT.

This clone has just a few counts. The J gene is TRBJ2-7, the V gene TRBV7-6; D is unresolved. The CDR3 loop spans 16 amino acids. CDR1 SGHVS and CDR2 FNYEAQ come from the germline V gene. The V end was cut by 3 bases, the J end by 5 bases, with 20 bases between. The CDR3 is CASSFGTDPRLDEQYF. As DNA, the CDR3 is TGTGCCAGCAGCTTCGGCACCGACCCACGTTTGGACGAGCAGTACTTC.

The chain joins TRBV28 to TRBJ1-2, with 7 bases fitting TRBD1. The CDR3 runs to 13 residues. With 5 bases clipped from V and 3 bases from J, the junction kept 3 bases outside the gene matches. Germline values: CDR1 MDHEN, CDR2 SYDVKM. CDR3 loop: CASSLQGYYGYTF. CDR3 DNA sequence: TGTGCCAGCAGTCTACAGGGGTACTATGGCTACACCTTC.

This clone was seen more than once but under ten times. The V call is TRBV6-4, the J call TRBJ2-5; D possibly corresponds to TRBD2 (5 bases). Germline loops: CDR1 MRHNA, CDR2 SNTAGT. V lost 4 bases and J 2 bases, leaving 11 bases between the germline ends. The length of the CDR3 is 14 residues. CDR3 sequence: CASSGRGGQETQYF. Written as DNA, the CDR3 is TGTGCCAGCAGTGGAAGAGGAGGACAAGAGACCCAGTACTTC.